Given below is one TCR beta chain in context. Its antigen remains unidentified. Researchers ran the PCR with 60 Vbeta and 13 Jbeta primers. Libraries were prepared by immunoSEQ multiplex PCR; TCRdb keeps only in-frame clonotypes and omits some of them. The sample shows about 250,000 clones, roughly 70% of them seen only once. Germline-derived CDR1 and CDR2 are SGHDN and FVKESK. CDR3 length: 13 residues. The V gene lost 4 bases and the J gene lost 8 bases, with 12 bases spanning the gap. The data are from a study of cytomegalovirus exposure and HLA in healthy donors. Study-wide results and limits: Reported performance of the classifier showed diagnosis of cytomegalovirus status with high specificity and sensitivity. Most subjects' HLA-A and HLA-B alleles were reportedly predicted from TCR beta sequences. The study put 150 or so TCR beta chains on its list as cytomegalovirus-associated.

The chain recombines TRBV14 with TRBJ2-1; no firm D call. The sequence came from a female donor in good health and CMV-seronegative. Material for sequencing was PBMCs. Here the CDR3 reads CASSPLTLYEQFF. Here the CDR3 DNA reads TGTGCCAGCAGCCCTCTAACGTTGTATGAGCAGTTCTTC.